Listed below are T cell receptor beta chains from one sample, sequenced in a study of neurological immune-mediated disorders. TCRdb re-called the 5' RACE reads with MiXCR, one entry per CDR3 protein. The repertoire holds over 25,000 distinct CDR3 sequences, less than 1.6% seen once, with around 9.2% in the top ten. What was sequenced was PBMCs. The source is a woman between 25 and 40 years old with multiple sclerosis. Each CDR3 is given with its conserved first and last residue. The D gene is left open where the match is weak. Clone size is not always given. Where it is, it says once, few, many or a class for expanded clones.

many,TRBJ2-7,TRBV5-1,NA,CASSSFDGSYEQYF,TGCGCCAGCAGCTCCTTTGACGGTTCCTACGAGCAGTACTTC
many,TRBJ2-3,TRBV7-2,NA,CASSSGGSDTQYF,TGTGCCAGCAGCTCCGGGGGCTCAGATACGCAGTATTTT
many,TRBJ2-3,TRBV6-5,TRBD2,CASSLNGGAGDTQYF,TGTGCCAGCAGTCTCAACGGGGGGGCCGGAGATACGCAGTATTTT
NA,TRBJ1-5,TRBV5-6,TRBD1,CASSFFGTGDMEPQHF,TGTGCCAGCAGCTTTTTCGGGACAGGGGATATGGAGCCCCAGCATTTT
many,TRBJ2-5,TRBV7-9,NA,CASTEPQGGSETQYF,TGTGCCAGCACCGAACCCCAAGGGGGTTCGGAGACCCAGTACTTC
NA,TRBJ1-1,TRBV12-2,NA,CASLLERTENTEAFF,TGTGCAAGTCTCTTAGAAAGGACAGAGAACACTGAAGCTTTCTTT
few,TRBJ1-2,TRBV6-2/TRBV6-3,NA,CASSARGGYTF,TGTGCCAGCAGTGCCAGGGGTGGCTACACCTTC
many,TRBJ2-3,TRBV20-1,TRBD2,CSASSGGGDTQYF,TGCAGTGCGAGCAGCGGGGGCGGTGATACGCAGTATTTT
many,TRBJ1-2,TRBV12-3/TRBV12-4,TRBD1,CASKGQGIDGYTF,TGTGCCAGCAAGGGACAGGGGATAGATGGCTACACCTTC
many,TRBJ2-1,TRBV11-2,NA,CASSSVGGLEQFF,TGTGCCAGCAGCTCAGTGGGGGGGCTTGAGCAGTTCTTC
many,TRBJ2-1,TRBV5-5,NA,CASSPSVLAYNEQFF,TGTGCCAGCAGCCCCTCGGTGCTAGCCTACAATGAGCAGTTCTTC
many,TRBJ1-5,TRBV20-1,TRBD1,CSAGTENNQPQHF,TGCAGTGCGGGGACAGAGAACAATCAGCCCCAGCATTTT
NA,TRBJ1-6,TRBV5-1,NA,CASSPGRENSPLHF,TGCGCCAGCAGCCCGGGACGCGAGAATTCACCCCTACACTTT
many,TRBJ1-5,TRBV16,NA,CASSQSSGENQPQHF,TGTGCCAGCAGCCAATCCTCAGGGGAAAATCAGCCCCAGCATTTT
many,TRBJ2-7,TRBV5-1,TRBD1,CASSDTGVYEQYF,TGCGCCAGCAGCGATACAGGGGTCTACGAGCAGTACTTC
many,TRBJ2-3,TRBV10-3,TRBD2,CAISELAGGQSLQYF,TGTGCCATCAGTGAGTTGGCGGGGGGTCAAAGTTTGCAGTATTTT
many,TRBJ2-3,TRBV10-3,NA,CAISDLADTQYF,TGTGCCATCAGTGACCTGGCAGATACGCAGTATTTT
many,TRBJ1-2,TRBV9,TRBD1,CASSESGTANYGYTF,TGTGCCAGCAGCGAATCCGGGACAGCCAACTATGGCTACACCTTC
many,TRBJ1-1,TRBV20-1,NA,CSARKTPNTEAFF,TGCAGTGCTAGAAAAACTCCGAACACTGAAGCTTTCTTT
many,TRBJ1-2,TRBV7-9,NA,CASSPQGRGGYTF,TGTGCCAGCAGCCCCCAGGGGAGAGGTGGCTACACCTTC
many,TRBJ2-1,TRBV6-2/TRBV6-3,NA,CASSYYGPNEQFF,TGTGCCAGCAGTTACTATGGGCCGAATGAGCAGTTCTTC
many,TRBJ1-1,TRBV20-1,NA,CSASLGQPNTEAFF,TGCAGTGCTAGCCTGGGGCAGCCGAACACTGAAGCTTTCTTT
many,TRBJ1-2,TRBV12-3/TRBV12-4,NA,CASTSKQGTFGYTF,TGTGCCAGCACCTCCAAGCAGGGGACTTTTGGCTACACCTTC
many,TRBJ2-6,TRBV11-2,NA,CASSLTSGANVLTF,TGTGCCAGCAGCTTGACCTCTGGGGCCAACGTCCTGACTTTC
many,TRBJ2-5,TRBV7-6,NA,CASSLAGFGQETQYF,TGTGCCAGCAGCTTAGCGGGGTTCGGTCAAGAGACCCAGTACTTC
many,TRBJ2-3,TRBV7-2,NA,CASSLYPLALTTDTQYF,TGTGCCAGCAGCTTATATCCACTAGCACTAACCACAGATACGCAGTATTTT
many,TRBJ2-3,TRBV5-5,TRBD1,CASSRQGLTDTQYF,TGTGCCAGCAGCCGACAGGGGCTCACAGATACGCAGTATTTT
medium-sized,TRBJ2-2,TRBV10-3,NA,CAISEGQSGGELFF,TGTGCCATCAGTGAGGGACAATCGGGTGGGGAGCTGTTTTTT
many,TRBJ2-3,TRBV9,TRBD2,CASSALAASTDTQYF,TGTGCCAGCAGCGCCCTAGCGGCTAGCACAGATACGCAGTATTTT
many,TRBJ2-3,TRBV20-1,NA,CSANGGPFSTDTQYF,TGCAGTGCTAATGGGGGGCCCTTCAGCACAGATACGCAGTATTTT
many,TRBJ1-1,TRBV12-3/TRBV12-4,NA,CASRRAGTNTEAFF,TGTGCCAGCCGCCGGGCAGGGACGAACACTGAAGCTTTCTTT
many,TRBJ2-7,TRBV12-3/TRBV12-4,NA,CASSQNRVGRYF,TGTGCCAGCAGTCAAAACAGGGTTGGGAGGTACTTC
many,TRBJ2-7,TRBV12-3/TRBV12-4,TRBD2,CASSPSGGAHEQYF,TGTGCCAGCAGCCCCAGCGGGGGGGCCCACGAGCAGTACTTC
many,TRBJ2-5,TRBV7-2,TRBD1,CASSPTTGVGETQYF,TGTGCCAGCAGTCCGACTACAGGGGTTGGAGAGACCCAGTACTTC
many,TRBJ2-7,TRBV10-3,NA,CAIGAGFYEQYF,TGTGCCATCGGGGCAGGGTTCTACGAGCAGTACTTC
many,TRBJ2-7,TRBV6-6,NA,CASLGAGYEQYF,TGTGCCAGTTTAGGGGCGGGTTACGAGCAGTACTTC
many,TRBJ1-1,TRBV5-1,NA,CASSGAGITEAFF,TGCGCCAGCAGCGGGGCGGGGATTACTGAAGCTTTCTTT
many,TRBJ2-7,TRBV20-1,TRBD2,CSAMRGEYEQYF,TGCAGTGCAATGCGGGGGGAGTACGAGCAGTACTTC
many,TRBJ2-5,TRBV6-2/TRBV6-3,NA,CASRPTGRGETQYF,TGTGCCAGCAGACCGACAGGTAGAGGAGAGACCCAGTACTTC
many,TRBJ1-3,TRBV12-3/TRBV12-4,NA,CASSLVGAGNTIYF,TGTGCCAGCAGTTTAGTAGGCGCTGGAAACACCATATATTTT
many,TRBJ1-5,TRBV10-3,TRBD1,CAISEDRERPQHF,TGTGCCATCAGTGAGGACAGGGAAAGGCCCCAGCATTTT
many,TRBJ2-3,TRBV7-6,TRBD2,CASSLARSGGTSTDTQYF,TGTGCCAGCAGCTTAGCGCGGAGCGGGGGGACTAGCACAGATACGCAGTATTTT
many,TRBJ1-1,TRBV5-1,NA,CASSSGVIQNTEAFF,TGCGCCAGCAGCTCGGGCGTAATTCAGAACACTGAAGCTTTCTTT
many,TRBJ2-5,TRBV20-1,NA,CSARVQLPETQYF,TGCAGTGCTAGAGTACAGCTTCCGGAGACCCAGTACTTC
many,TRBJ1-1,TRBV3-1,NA,CASSQALRMNTEAFF,TGTGCCAGCAGCCAAGCCCTTCGGATGAACACTGAAGCTTTCTTT
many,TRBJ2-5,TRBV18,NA,CASSPSETQYF,TGTGCCAGCTCACCAAGTGAGACCCAGTACTTC
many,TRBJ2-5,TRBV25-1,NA,CASSEGGAGETQYF,TGTGCCAGCAGTGAAGGCGGGGCTGGAGAGACCCAGTACTTC
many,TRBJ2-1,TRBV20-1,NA,CSASWQGGNEQFF,TGCAGTGCTAGCTGGCAGGGAGGCAATGAGCAGTTCTTC
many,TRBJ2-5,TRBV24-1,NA,CATSDGLVVQETQYF,TGTGCCACCAGTGACGGGCTAGTGGTCCAAGAGACCCAGTACTTC
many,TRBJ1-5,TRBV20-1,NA,CSAIATTGTNQPQHF,TGCAGTGCTATCGCCACGACAGGAACTAATCAGCCCCAGCATTTT